Below are 17 T cell receptor beta chains sequenced from a single sample in a study of T-cell reconstitution after alpha-beta-depleted transplantation in children. The TCRbeta library was prepared with unique molecular identifiers. TCRdb re-called the PCR reads through MiXCR, storing one row per CDR3 protein. The sample has 490,000 or so distinct CDR3 sequences, under 15% seen once. Material: PBMCs from the stem cell graft donor, obtained from the stem cell graft. The receptor set was obtained from a human donor who donated a stem cell graft to a child with combined immunodeficiency.

This clonotype was counted ten times or more. This chain joins TRBV20-1 and TRBJ2-1, with unresolved D. The V end was cut by 0 bases, the J end by 3 bases, with 9 bases between. Germline CDR1 DFQATT, CDR2 SNEGSKA (reference sequence). CDR3 size: 14 residues. CDR3 amino acids: CSARDIGFYNEQFF. CDR3 in DNA: TGCAGTGCTAGAGATATCGGCTTCTACAATGAGCAGTTCTTC.

This clonotype was detected many times. This sequence joins TRBV7-2 and TRBJ2-1, with no clear D. Germline CDR1 SGHTA, CDR2 FQGNSA. CDR3 size: 13 residues. Trimming removed 5 bases at V and 4 bases at J, with 9 bases between. CDR3 sequence (DNA): TGTGCCAGCAGCCCCGACGGTTACAATGAGCAGTTCTTC. This gives the protein CASSPDGYNEQFF. The full variable domain, in which reference TRBV7-2 and TRBJ2-1 provide the parts outside the CDR3, is GAGVSQSPSNKVTEKGKDVELRCDPISGHTALYWYRQSLGQGLEFLIYFQGNSAPDKSGLPSDRFSAERTGGSVSTLTIQRTQQEDSAVYLCASSPDGYNEQFFGPGTRLTVL.

This clonotype was detected a few times. The rearrangement links TRBV6-2 or TRBV6-3 to TRBJ2-1, with D uncertain. Germline V gene data show CDR1 as MNHEY and CDR2 as SVGEGT. V dropped 2 bases and J dropped 2 bases, with 10 bases sitting between them. The CDR3 has 15 residues. The CDR3 spells CASSYTVRAYNEQFF. DNA of the CDR3: TGTGCCAGCAGTTACACAGTAAGGGCCTACAATGAGCAGTTCTTC.

The chain has TRBV7-9 and TRBJ2-1, with 12 bases matching TRBD2. The CDR3 is made up of 17 amino acids. With 4 bases clipped from V and 4 bases from J, the junction kept 8 bases outside the gene matches. Germline V gene sequence: CDR1 SEHNR, CDR2 FQNEAQ (reference sequence). The CDR3 DNA reads TGTGCCAGCAGCTCGTCTAGACTAGCGGGAGCATACAATGAGCAGTTCTTC. Protein product: CASSSSRLAGAYNEQFF.

This clonotype was recorded many times. The rearrangement joins TRBV20-1 to TRBJ2-7; D unclear. V lost 3 bases and J lost 0, with 9 bases in between. Per the germline V gene, CDR1 is DFQATT and CDR2 is SNEGSKA (reference sequence). CDR3 length: 13 amino acids. The CDR3: CSASIGSSYEQYF. The CDR3 coding sequence is TGCAGTGCTAGTATCGGTAGCTCCTACGAGCAGTACTTC.

This chain uses TRBV18 with TRBJ2-3; tentatively, D is TRBD1 or TRBD2 (5 bases each). V was trimmed by 3 bases and J by 5 bases, leaving 12 bases between them. CDR1 and CDR2 from the germline V gene are KGHSH and LQKENI. The CDR3 extends over 14 amino acids. The CDR3 DNA reads as TGTGCCAGCTCACCGACGGGGCCGGTAGATACGCAGTATTTT. Protein: CASSPTGPVDTQYF.

The sample holds a few counts of this clonotype. This rearrangement joins TRBV27 to TRBJ2-1; D may be TRBD2 (5 bases). Trimming removed 5 bases from V and 7 bases from J, with 18 bases in between. Germline V gene lookup returns CDR1 MNHEY and CDR2 SMNVEV (reference sequence). The CDR3 is 15 residues long. The CDR3 sequence is CASSPNLEQRNEQFF. The CDR3 DNA reads TGTGCCAGCAGTCCTAACCTCGAGCAGCGGAATGAGCAGTTCTTC.

The V and J genes are TRBV11-2 and TRBJ2-3; possibly TRBD2 for D (6 bases). The V and J ends lost 1 base and 3 bases respectively, with 14 bases between them. The CDR3 contains 16 residues. CDR1 is SGHAT, CDR2 FQNNGV, per germline. The CDR3 protein is CASSLVTSRGTDTQYF. The CDR3 DNA is TGTGCCAGCAGCTTAGTTACTAGCCGGGGGACAGATACGCAGTATTTT. The full variable domain, rest sourced from reference TRBV11-2 and TRBJ2-3, is EAGVAQSPRYKIIEKRQSVAFWCNPISGHATLYWYQQILGQGPKLLIQFQNNGVVDDSQLPKDRFSAERLKGVDSTLKIQPAKLEDSAVYLCASSLVTSRGTDTQYFGPGTRLTVL.

This rearrangement joins TRBV5-5 to TRBJ2-1, with 9 bases lining up with TRBD2. Germline-derived CDR1 and CDR2 are SGHKS and YYEKEE (reference sequence). CDR3 length: 15 residues. V trimming: 4 bases; J trimming: 2 bases; junction bases outside the gene matches: 4. The CDR3 region is CASSMGGGAYNEQFF. CDR3 nucleotide sequence: TGTGCCAGCAGCATGGGCGGGGGGGCCTACAATGAGCAGTTCTTC. The entire variable domain, with the rest obtained from reference TRBV5-5 and TRBJ2-1, is as follows: DAGVTQSPTHLIKTRGQQVTLRCSPISGHKSVSWYQQVLGQGPQFIFQYYEKEERGRGNFPDRFSARQFPNYSSELNVNALLLGDSALYLCASSMGGGAYNEQFFGPGTRLTVL.

This chain connects TRBV5-5 to TRBJ2-2, with D tentatively TRBD2 (5 bases). Germline CDR1 SGHKS, CDR2 YYEKEE (reference sequence). The CDR3 is 16 amino acids. Trimming took off 6 bases at V and 1 base at J, with 16 bases between the two ends. The CDR3 spells CASTPLSVGNTGELFF. In nucleotides, the CDR3 is TGTGCCAGCACCCCCCTTAGCGTGGGGAACACCGGGGAGCTGTTTTTT.

Details on this clonotype: A much more abundant neighbour one base away suggests this may be a read error. Here the CDR3 omits its conserved ending phenylalanine or tryptophan, so a read error is the likely source. The chain recombines TRBV20-1 with TRBJ1-1, with unresolved D. The germline V gene has CDR1 DFQATT and CDR2 SNEGSKA (reference sequence). Trimming cost V 6 bases and J 7 bases, with 3 bases left between them. The CDR3 loop spans 8 amino acids. In nucleotides, the CDR3 is TGCAGTGCAGGTGAAGCTTTCCTT. Translation: CSAGEAFL.

In its sample, this clonotype was seen many times. The V gene is TRBV6-1, the J gene TRBJ1-5; perhaps TRBD1 as D (5 bases). V lost 4 bases and J lost 4, with 11 bases in between. Looked up from germline, CDR1 is MNHNS and CDR2 is SASEGT. CDR3 size: 14 residues. The DNA of the CDR3 is TGTGCCAGCAGTGTCGGGACGGAAAATCAGCCCCAGCATTTT. Its translation is CASSVGTENQPQHF.

This clonotype has a handful of counts. The V and J genes are TRBV29-1 and TRBJ1-2; 12 bases are shared with TRBD1. Germline V gene sequence: CDR1 SQVTM, CDR2 ANQGSEA. The CDR3 runs to 13 residues. The junction had 6 bases not matched to a gene; V was cut back by 6 bases and J by 7 bases. CDR3 residues: CSVGTGGRLGYTF. DNA of the CDR3: TGCAGCGTAGGGACAGGGGGCCGTCTTGGCTACACCTTC.

The V and J genes are TRBV7-3 and TRBJ2-1; 13 nucleotides line up with TRBD2. This CDR3 is 17 amino acids long. V shed 4 bases and J 5 bases; nucleotides not matched to a gene: 8. The germline V gene encodes CDR1 SGHTA and CDR2 FQGTGA. This CDR3 reads CASSSTSGGAVDNEQFF. DNA of the CDR3: TGTGCCAGCAGCTCTACTAGCGGGGGGGCCGTCGACAATGAGCAGTTCTTC.

This clonotype was observed a few times. Here the CDR3 reads CASSLAGTGKTDTQYF. CDR3 bases: TGCGCCAGCAGCTTGGCCGGGACAGGGAAAACAGATACGCAGTATTTT. The V and J genes are TRBV5-1 and TRBJ2-3; 9 bases align to TRBD1. With V trimmed by 0 bases and J by 3 bases, 5 bases remained unmatched. The germline V gene has CDR1 SGHRS and CDR2 YFSETQ. The CDR3 consists of 16 residues.

Concerning this clonotype itself: This may stem from a read error, because a much larger clone lies one nucleotide away. V usage is TRBV6-5 and J usage is TRBJ2-3, with 9 bases fitting TRBD2. The V gene's germline CDR1 is MNHEY and CDR2 SVGAGI. V lost 7 bases to trimming and J lost 2 bases; unmatched junction nucleotides: 1. The CDR3 runs to 13 residues. The CDR3 DNA reads TGTGCCAGCAAGCGGGGGGCCACAGATACGCAGTATTTT. It is translated as CASKRGATDTQYF.

This clonotype was seen at least ten times. V is TRBV12-3 or TRBV12-4 and J is TRBJ2-7; TRBD2 agrees at 12 bases. The ends lost 3 bases at V and 3 bases at J; junction bases unmatched: 6. The CDR3 contains 16 residues. CDR3 nucleotides: TGTGCCAGCAGTTTGCTAGCGGGGGGGAGTTACTACGAGCAGTACTTC. Its protein is CASSLLAGGSYYEQYF.